The clone carrying this TCR beta chain has just a few counts. Its specificity is unknown. This entry is derived from a study of response to subunit inactivated influenza vaccine. Study results and limitations: The study's authors posited that every seasonal influenza vaccination enlists few new T cells.

V was shortened by 7 bases and J by 2 bases, with 15 bases between the two germline ends. This CDR3 is 15 amino acids long. MiXCR, applied by TCRdb to the RT-PCR reads, yields one record per CDR3 protein. The sample records some 500,000 distinct CDR3 sequences, over 25% being singletons. This receptor was obtained from a man over 45 who received an inactivated influenza vaccine. This chain links TRBV12-3 or TRBV12-4 with TRBJ2-1, with TRBD2 as a possible D gene (5 bases). Sample: CD4+ T cells sorted from PBMCs, taken 5 to 6 days after vaccination. The CDR3 is CASTLDPGTYNEQFF. The CDR3 DNA reads TGTGCCAGCACTCTAGACCCGGGGACCTACAATGAGCAGTTCTTC.